Shown below are 11 T cell receptor beta chains from a single sample sequenced in a study of T cells in Graves' hyperthyroidism and ophthalmopathy (dated 2019 in TCRdb). Library preparation was by multiplex PCR. The sequencer listed for this sample is Illumina HiSeq 2000. The TCR beta CDR3 regions were amplified from RNA transcripts. The TCR CDR3 was subjected to a first round of RT-PCR using the HTBI primer set and the Qiagen OneStep RT-PCR kit. The public reads were run again by TCRdb, first through fastp at Q25 and then through MiXCR, and only productive beta chains were kept. For every CDR3 protein sequence, its rows merge into one entry that carries the most common genes and DNA. This sample is represented by under 550,000 distinct CDR3 sequences; just under 20% of them were singletons. The top ten clonotypes cover over 45% of the sample. Sequencing input: blood. The receptor set was obtained from a middle-aged man with Graves' ophthalmopathy.

This clonotype was seen at least ten times. This rearrangement joins TRBV12-3 or TRBV12-4 to TRBJ1-2; possible D gene TRBD1, 5 bases. The CDR3 is 13 residues long. V gave up 6 bases and J gave up 8 bases, with 16 bases separating them. CDR3: CASSPRGNRGYTF. The DNA for the CDR3 is TGTGCCAGCAGCCCTCGGGGGAATCGCGGCTACACCTTC.

This clonotype appeared many times. This chain joins TRBV2 and TRBJ1-1; 10 bases line up with TRBD1. V dropped 8 bases and J dropped 6; count of bases not matched to a gene: 12. The germline CDR1 and CDR2 sequences are SNHLY and FYNNEI. The CDR3 is made up of 15 amino acids. CDR3 loop: CASASSDRGSPEAFF. CDR3 bases: TGTGCCAGCGCATCCTCGGACAGGGGGAGCCCTGAAGCTTTCTTT.

This clonotype was counted only a few times. The gene calls are TRBV7-2 and TRBJ2-2, with 8 bases lining up with TRBD2. V was clipped by 3 bases and J by 1 base; unmatched bases: 4. Germline loops: CDR1 SGHTA, CDR2 FQGNSA. This CDR3 is 16 amino acids long. The CDR3: CASSFWTSRNTGELFF. The CDR3 nucleotides are TGTGCCAGCAGCTTTTGGACTAGCAGGAACACCGGGGAGCTGTTTTTT.

This clonotype was seen repeatedly, ten times or more. The gene calls are TRBV25-1 and TRBJ1-1; D gene uncertain. Germline CDR1 and CDR2: MGHDK and SYGVNS. V lost 4 bases and J lost 0, with 12 bases in between. The CDR3 covers 15 residues. The CDR3 is CASSAFDGVNTEAFF. CDR3 sequence (DNA): TGTGCCAGCAGTGCATTCGACGGGGTGAACACTGAAGCTTTCTTT.

This clonotype was recorded a few times. The gene calls are TRBV13 and TRBJ2-2, with 8 bases fitting TRBD1. The J segment lost 6 bases and the V segment lost 3 bases, leaving 3 bases of the junction unmatched. The CDR3 is 14 amino acids. Germline V lookup: CDR1 PRHDT, CDR2 FYEKMQ (reference sequence). CDR3 nucleotide sequence: TGTGCCAGCAGCTTGGGACAGGCGCCCGGGGAGCTGTTTTTT. Translated, it gives CASSLGQAPGELFF.

V usage is TRBV6-2 or TRBV6-3 and J usage is TRBJ2-2; 16 nucleotides line up with TRBD2. The CDR3 runs to 17 residues. Trimming removed 6 bases from V and 5 bases from J; junction bases left unmatched: 6. Germline V gene sequence: CDR1 MNHEY, CDR2 SVGEGT. The CDR3 loop is CASSGTSGRALTGELFF. CDR3 sequence (DNA): TGTGCCAGCAGCGGGACTAGCGGGAGGGCCCTTACCGGGGAGCTGTTTTTT.

Only one count was recorded for this clonotype. The chain recombines TRBV7-8 with TRBJ1-1, with TRBD1 as a possible D gene (5 bases). The germline gives CDR1 SGHVS, CDR2 FQNEAQ. There are 16 residues in the CDR3. V lost 5 bases and J lost 2, with 18 bases in between. In DNA form, the CDR3 reads TGTGCCAGCAGCGGCGGTATAGGGACTTTTAACACTGAAGCTTTCTTT. It encodes CASSGGIGTFNTEAFF.

This clonotype has a handful of counts. The rearrangement joins TRBV7-9 to TRBJ1-1; weak D call: TRBD1 (6 bases). Trimming removed 1 base at V and 4 bases at J, with 19 bases between. The CDR3 has 17 residues. The germline V gene encodes CDR1 SEHNR and CDR2 FQNEAQ (reference sequence). Written as DNA, the CDR3 is TGTGCCAGCAGCTTAGGTCCTGAGTACAGGGCGGGCACTGAAGCTTTCTTT. The encoded protein is CASSLGPEYRAGTEAFF.

This clonotype was detected a few times. The chain carries TRBV3-1 and TRBJ2-1, with TRBD2 identical over 10 bases. V gave up 5 bases and J gave up 15 bases; unmatched junction bases: 7. The length of the CDR3 is 12 residues. Looked up from germline, CDR1 is LGHDT and CDR2 is YNNKEL (reference sequence). The CDR3 sequence: CASSNSGGIVFF. DNA for the CDR3: TGTGCCAGCAGCAATAGCGGGGGGATAGTGTTCTTC.

This clonotype appeared a few times. A read error may produce the germline difference seen at one junction end. The gene calls are TRBV5-5 and TRBJ1-2; a possible D gene is TRBD1 (5 bases). The germline CDR1 and CDR2 sequences are SGHKS and YYEKEE (reference sequence). The CDR3 has 15 amino acids. This CDR3 is CASSLGQIDIYGNTF. The DNA for the CDR3 is TGTGCCAGCAGCTTGGGACAGATTGACATCTATGGCAACACCTTC.

The chain links TRBV7-2 to TRBJ1-1; D unresolved. The germline CDR1 and CDR2 sequences are SGHTA and FQGNSA. The CDR3 covers 16 residues. Trimming took off 3 bases at V and 1 base at J, with 15 bases between the two ends. The CDR3 nucleotides are TGTGCCAGCAGCTTCCTGGGTCTCCCCGGGAACACTGAAGCTTTCTTT. Translating gives CASSFLGLPGNTEAFF.